Following are 24 T cell receptor beta chains from one sample sequenced in a study of early T cells in non-severe SARS-CoV-2 infection. MiXCR, applied by TCRdb to the 5' RACE reads, yields one record per CDR3 protein. Seen here are tens of thousands of distinct CDR3 sequences, 8% to 9% observed once, and the top ten hold approximately 15%. Sequencing was carried out using whole blood. These receptors were collected from an adult who was a healthcare worker with PCR-confirmed SARS-CoV-2 infection or an uninfected control (not recorded which).

The rearrangement uses TRBV10-3 and TRBJ2-2, with D maybe TRBD1 (5 bases). The V and J ends lost 2 bases and 2 bases respectively, with 9 bases between them. Germline loops: CDR1 ENHRY, CDR2 SYGVKD. The CDR3 length is 15 residues. The DNA of the CDR3 is TGTGCCATCAGTGAGAGGCAGGGAAACACCGGGGAGCTGTTTTTT. Protein sequence: CAISERQGNTGELFF.

This clonotype has ten or more counts. This chain joins TRBV2 and TRBJ2-3, with 15 bases lining up with TRBD2. The CDR3 is 15 residues long. Losses at the gene ends were 8 bases for V and 4 bases for J; bases not matched to a gene: 4. Germline V gives CDR1 SNHLY, CDR2 FYNNEI. CDR3: CASGLAGGPADTQYF. In nucleotides, the CDR3 is TGTGCCAGCGGACTAGCGGGAGGGCCGGCAGATACGCAGTATTTT.

The chain has TRBV6-5 and TRBJ2-2; D not certain. Germline CDR1 reads MNHEY; CDR2 reads SVGAGI. V was trimmed by 0 bases and J by 7 bases, leaving 9 bases between them. The CDR3 is made up of 14 amino acids. The CDR3 is CASSYSFLGGELFF. Here the CDR3 DNA reads TGTGCCAGCAGTTACTCATTTTTGGGCGGGGAGCTGTTTTTT.

This clonotype was recorded at least ten times. The V call is TRBV5-1, the J call TRBJ1-3; D is possibly TRBD1 (6 bases). The V gene's germline CDR1 is SGHRS and CDR2 YFSETQ. The CDR3 spans 16 residues. V was shortened by 4 bases and J by 1 base, with 15 bases between the two germline ends. The DNA for the CDR3 is TGCGCCAGCAGCAGGGATCTACAGGGTTCTGGAAACACCATATATTTT. It yields the protein CASSRDLQGSGNTIYF.

The sample holds many counts of this clonotype. The chain joins TRBV12-3 or TRBV12-4 to TRBJ2-1; D is tentatively TRBD1 or TRBD2 (5 bases each). Trimming cost V 3 bases and J 5 bases, with 14 bases left between them. This CDR3 contains 15 residues. The CDR3 protein is CASSFYGGQDNEQFF. As DNA, the CDR3 is TGTGCCAGCAGTTTTTACGGAGGACAAGACAATGAGCAGTTCTTC.

This clonotype was seen a handful of times. The chain employs TRBV7-2 and TRBJ1-2, with unresolved D. V was cut by 8 bases and J by 8 bases, with 15 bases left in between. This CDR3 region has 12 residues. Germline V gives CDR1 SGHTA, CDR2 FQGNSA. CDR3 nucleotide sequence: TGTGCCAGCGGGAGACCGGTCTTCGGCTACACCTTC. It codes for CASGRPVFGYTF. Full variable domain (missing parts from reference TRBV7-2 and TRBJ1-2): GAGVSQSPSNKVTEKGKDVELRCDPISGHTALYWYRQSLGQGLEFLIYFQGNSAPDKSGLPSDRFSAERTGGSVSTLTIQRTQQEDSAVYLCASGRPVFGYTFGSGTRLTVV.

This clonotype has just a few counts. J is TRBJ2-2 and V is TRBV7-8; possibly TRBD1 for D (6 bases). V lost 7 bases and J lost 4, with 19 bases in between. The CDR3 runs 16 residues. Germline CDR1 is SGHVS and CDR2 is FQNEAQ. The CDR3 reads CASTSWTVDTTGELFF. CDR3 DNA sequence: TGTGCCAGCACCTCTTGGACAGTAGATACCACCGGGGAGCTGTTTTTT.

This clonotype was seen many times. The chain uses TRBV7-9 and TRBJ2-3; D unclear. Trimming took 7 bases from V and 0 from J, leaving 11 bases between them. The CDR3 runs to 14 residues. Germline-derived CDR1 and CDR2 are SEHNR and FQNEAQ (reference sequence). CDR3 loop: CASTLETSTDTQYF. In DNA, the CDR3 is TGTGCCAGCACCCTGGAGACAAGCACAGATACGCAGTATTTT. Looking up the rest from reference TRBV7-9 and TRBJ2-3 gives the full variable domain: DTGVSQNPRHKITKRGQNVTFRCDPISEHNRLYWYRQTLGQGPEFLTYFQNEAQLEKSRLLSDRFSAERPKGSFSTLEIQRTEQGDSAMYLCASTLETSTDTQYFGPGTRLTVL.

This clonotype was picked up a small number of times. The gene calls are TRBV20-1 and TRBJ2-1; D is possibly TRBD1 (6 bases). This CDR3 spans 13 amino acids. Germline V lookup: CDR1 DFQATT, CDR2 SNEGSKA (reference sequence). Trimming removed 7 bases from V and 5 bases from J, with 15 bases in between. The CDR3 sequence: CSVHKDRNNEQFF. The CDR3 DNA is TGCAGTGTTCACAAGGACAGAAACAATGAGCAGTTCTTC.

This clonotype showed up many times. This chain links TRBV19 with TRBJ1-2; a possible D gene is TRBD1 (5 bases). V dropped 6 bases and J dropped 0 bases, with 14 bases sitting between them. This CDR3 has 15 residues. Per the germline V gene, CDR1 is LNHDA and CDR2 is SQIVND (reference sequence). The DNA of the CDR3 is TGTGCCAGTAGACAGGCGGTATCAACTAACTATGGCTACACCTTC. It is translated as CASRQAVSTNYGYTF.

The chain combines TRBV12-3 or TRBV12-4 with TRBJ1-5; the D is unclear. V lost 5 bases to trimming and J lost 9 bases, with 11 bases between them. The CDR3 is 12 amino acids. The CDR3 DNA reads as TGTGCCAGCAGTCCTGGTCGCCCGCCCCAGCATTTT. This sequence encodes CASSPGRPPQHF.

This rearrangement joins TRBV28 to TRBJ2-6, with no clear D. This CDR3 has 16 amino acids. CDR1 and CDR2 from the germline V gene are MDHEN and SYDVKM. The ends were cut back, 4 bases at V and 3 bases at J, with 13 bases in the middle. The CDR3 sequence: CASSSPGRSGANVLTF. The CDR3 DNA reads as TGTGCCAGCAGTTCCCCTGGCCGGAGTGGGGCCAACGTCCTGACTTTC. Full variable domain (rest looked up from reference TRBV28 and TRBJ2-6): DVKVTQSSRYLVKRTGEKVFLECVQDMDHENMFWYRQDPGLGLRLIYFSYDVKMKEKGDIPEGYSVSREKKERFSLILESASTNQTSMYLCASSSPGRSGANVLTFGAGSRLTVL.

This clonotype has at least ten counts. This chain connects TRBV6-2 or TRBV6-3 to TRBJ2-1; D unclear. Trimming removed 5 bases from V and 5 bases from J, with 16 bases in between. Germline V gives CDR1 MNHEY, CDR2 SVGEGT. This CDR3 region has 15 residues. The CDR3 nucleotides are TGTGCCAGCAGTAGTCGGCGCGAGGTGAACAATGAGCAGTTCTTC. This sequence encodes CASSSRREVNNEQFF.

This clonotype appeared many times. The V and J genes are TRBV10-2 and TRBJ2-1; no clear D. The CDR3 sequence is 14 residues long. V lost 10 bases and J lost 4, with 17 bases in between. Per germline, CDR1 WSHSY and CDR2 SAAADI. Written as DNA, the CDR3 is TGCGCCACGGTCCCCTCGGTGGGTTACAATGAGCAGTTCTTC. This sequence encodes CATVPSVGYNEQFF.

The chain carries TRBV12-3 or TRBV12-4 and TRBJ2-2, with TRBD2 matching 8 bases. The junction had 4 bases not matched to a gene; V was cut back by 7 bases and J by 3 bases. This CDR3 has 14 residues. CDR3 coding DNA: TGTGCCAGCAAACTAGCGGCAGACACCGGGGAGCTGTTTTTT. Protein product: CASKLAADTGELFF.

In this sample, this clonotype turned up many times. The genes are TRBV2 and TRBJ2-5; tentative D call: TRBD1 (5 bases). Trimming pared 5 bases from V and 4 bases from J, leaving 8 bases between. This CDR3 spans 12 amino acids. CDR1 is SNHLY and CDR2 is FYNNEI in the germline V gene. CDR3 amino acids: CASSQGTETQYF. The CDR3 DNA reads as TGTGCCAGCAGTCAGGGTACAGAGACCCAGTACTTC.

This clonotype was seen only a few times. V usage is TRBV13 and J usage is TRBJ2-6, with a weak D call TRBD2 (5 bases). This CDR3 has 16 residues. Germline CDR1 and CDR2: PRHDT and FYEKMQ (reference sequence). The V gene lost 5 bases and the J gene lost 3 bases, with 14 bases spanning the gap. The CDR3 bases are TGTGCCAGCAGCCCGAAGCCGGGGAATGGGGCCAACGTCCTGACTTTC. This sequence encodes CASSPKPGNGANVLTF.

The V and J genes are TRBV15 and TRBJ2-3, with a weak D call TRBD2 (6 bases). This CDR3 comprises 16 residues. The V end was cut by 3 bases, the J end by 2 bases, with 15 bases between. Germline CDR1 reads LNHNV; CDR2 reads YYDKDF (reference sequence). The CDR3 coding sequence is TGTGCCACCAGCAGCCTCGGGGACTGGCCCACAGATACGCAGTATTTT. Protein product: CATSSLGDWPTDTQYF.

The sample holds many counts of this clonotype. The chain carries TRBV28 and TRBJ2-5, with D possibly TRBD1 on 6 matching bases. The CDR3 totals 14 residues. The germline V and J ends were trimmed by 9 bases and 5 bases, with 19 bases remaining between them. Germline V gives CDR1 MDHEN, CDR2 SYDVKM. CDR3 sequence (DNA): TGTGCCAGTCGAGGGGGTCTGTACGGGGAGACCCAGTACTTC. It yields the protein CASRGGLYGETQYF. Full variable domain (rest looked up from reference TRBV28 and TRBJ2-5): DVKVTQSSRYLVKRTGEKVFLECVQDMDHENMFWYRQDPGLGLRLIYFSYDVKMKEKGDIPEGYSVSREKKERFSLILESASTNQTSMYLCASRGGLYGETQYFGPGTRLLVL.

In its sample, this clonotype was seen a few times. The rearrangement links TRBV9 to TRBJ1-5; D is unclear. Per the germline V gene, CDR1 is SGDLS and CDR2 is YYNGEE. V lost 4 bases and J 0 bases, leaving 11 bases between the germline ends. The CDR3 has 15 amino acids. This chain's CDR3 is CASSRSGYSNQPQHF. CDR3 in DNA: TGTGCCAGCAGCCGATCCGGATATAGCAATCAGCCCCAGCATTTT.

The J gene is TRBJ2-1, the V gene TRBV4-1, with D unresolved. The CDR3 has 14 amino acids. From germline, CDR1 is MGHRA and CDR2 YSYEKL. V lost 8 bases and J 4 bases, leaving 15 bases between the germline ends. Here the CDR3 reads CASGQPGRYNEQFF. The DNA for the CDR3 is TGCGCCAGCGGTCAACCAGGACGGTACAATGAGCAGTTCTTC.

Details on this clonotype: A much more abundant neighbour one base away suggests this may be a read error. The gene calls are TRBV4-3 and TRBJ1-1; D is uncertain. Looked up from germline, CDR1 is LGHNA and CDR2 is YSLEER. The length of the CDR3 is 16 residues. V was trimmed by 4 bases and J by 3 bases, leaving 18 bases between them. CDR3 residues: CASSRSNAEAHTEAFF. The CDR3 DNA is TGCGCCAGCAGCCGATCAAATGCAGAGGCACACACTGAAGCTTTCTTT.

This clonotype was detected many times. This chain links TRBV18 with TRBJ2-1, with TRBD1 as a possible D gene (6 bases). The length of the CDR3 is 14 residues. The germline V gene encodes CDR1 KGHSH and CDR2 LQKENI. The V gene lost 3 bases and the J gene lost 8 bases, with 14 bases spanning the gap. DNA of the CDR3: TGTGCCAGCTCACCGACAACAGGGTACTATGAGCAGTTCTTC. Amino acid sequence: CASSPTTGYYEQFF. The full variable domain, completed using reference TRBV18 and TRBJ2-1, is NAGVMQNPRHLVRRRGQEARLRCSPMKGHSHVYWYRQLPEEGLKFMVYLQKENIIDESGMPKERFSAEFPKEGPSILRIQQVVRGDSAAYFCASSPTTGYYEQFFGPGTRLTVL.

This clonotype was counted many times. The genes are TRBV7-6 and TRBJ2-1, with 9 bases that match TRBD2. From germline, CDR1 is SGHVS and CDR2 FNYEAQ. After removal of 2 bases from V and 3 bases from J, the junction contained 2 bases not matched to a gene. The CDR3 is 15 residues long. The CDR3 loop is CASSLRREGYNEQFF. The CDR3 DNA reads as TGTGCCAGCAGCTTACGGCGGGAGGGCTACAATGAGCAGTTCTTC.